Sequencing of this TCR beta chain was carried out in a study of cytomegalovirus exposure and HLA in healthy donors. General observations from the study: Most TCR sequences were seen very rarely across donors, but some public TCRs occurred in many. A later analysis revealed that TCR association rates differed between HLA loci, peaking at DRB1 and bottoming out at HLA-C.

As regards this clone: Antigen specificity is unknown.

Healthy bone marrow donors made up the donor group. It was with 60 Vbeta and 13 Jbeta primers that the PCR ran. The data were produced by immunoSEQ multiplex PCR, yet TCRdb's version contains in-frame clones alone and is incomplete. Among some 140,000 clones, over 80% were seen once, and the ten largest hold 1.5%. The TCR sequence derives from a man aged 35-49 years in good health and CMV-seronegative. Sequencing was done on a sample of PBMCs.

The CDR3 bases are TGCGCCAGCAGCCAAGATCGCGCGGGGGCAGCTGGACAAGAGACCCAGTACTTC. Encoded protein: CASSQDRAGAAGQETQYF. This chain links TRBV4-3 with TRBJ2-5; D may be TRBD2 (7 bases). Looked up from germline, CDR1 is LGHNA and CDR2 is YSLEER. The CDR3 consists of 18 residues. The germline V and J ends were trimmed by 0 bases and 2 bases, with 19 bases remaining between them.